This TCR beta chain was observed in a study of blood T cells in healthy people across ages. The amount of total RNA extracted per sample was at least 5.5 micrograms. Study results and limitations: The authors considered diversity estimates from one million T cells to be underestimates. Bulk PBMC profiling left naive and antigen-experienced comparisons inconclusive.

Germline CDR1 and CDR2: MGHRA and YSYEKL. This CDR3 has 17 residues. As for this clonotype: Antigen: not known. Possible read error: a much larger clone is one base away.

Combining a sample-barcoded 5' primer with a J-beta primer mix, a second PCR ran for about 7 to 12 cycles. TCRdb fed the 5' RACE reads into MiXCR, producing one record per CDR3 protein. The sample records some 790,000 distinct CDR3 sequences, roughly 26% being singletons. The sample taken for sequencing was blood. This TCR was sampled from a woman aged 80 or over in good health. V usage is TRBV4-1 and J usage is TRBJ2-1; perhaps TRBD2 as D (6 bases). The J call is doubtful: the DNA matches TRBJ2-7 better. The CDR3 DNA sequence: TGCGCCAGCAGCCAAGCCACCGGGGGACCCTCCTACAATGAGCAGTACTTC. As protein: CASSQATGGPSYNEQYF.